One and the same sample provided the 16 T cell receptor beta chains below, sequenced in a study of T cells in Graves' hyperthyroidism and ophthalmopathy. Researchers took RNA transcripts and amplified the TCR beta CDR3 regions from them. In the first-round RT-PCR of the TCR CDR3, the HTBI primer set was used. TCRdb re-derived calls from the multiplex PCR reads in MiXCR, one entry per CDR3 protein. The sample contains 350,000 to 400,000 distinct CDR3 sequences, approximately 19% of which appear only once. The sample taken for sequencing was blood. These receptors all come from a woman under 30 with Graves' hyperthyroidism.

CDR3 loop: CSVEPWDIDGAFF. The CDR3 DNA reads TGCAGCGTTGAACCATGGGACATAGACGGAGCTTTCTTT. J is TRBJ1-1 and V is TRBV29-1, with a weak D call TRBD1 (6 bases). V was trimmed by 2 bases and J by 10 bases, leaving 17 bases between them. The germline gives CDR1 SQVTM, CDR2 ANQGSEA. The CDR3 is 13 residues long.

This clonotype occurred many times. This sequence joins TRBV19 and TRBJ1-2; a weak D match, TRBD1 (5 bases). The germline V and J ends were trimmed by 3 bases and 4 bases, with 15 bases remaining between them. This CDR3 comprises 15 residues. Per the germline V gene, CDR1 is LNHDA and CDR2 is SQIVND (reference sequence). The CDR3 loop is CASSIIGTRPYGYTF. CDR3 bases: TGTGCCAGTAGTATCATAGGGACCAGACCCTATGGCTACACCTTC. The full variable domain, in which reference TRBV19 and TRBJ1-2 provide the parts outside the CDR3, is DGGITQSPKYLFRKEGQNVTLSCEQNLNHDAMYWYRQDPGQGLRLIYYSQIVNDFQKGDIAEGYSVSREKKESFPLTVTSAQKNPTAFYLCASSIIGTRPYGYTFGSGTRLTVV.

This clonotype was observed at least ten times. The rearrangement uses TRBV20-1 and TRBJ1-1; perhaps TRBD1 as D (5 bases). The ends were cut back, 3 bases at V and 0 bases at J, with 8 bases in the middle. Germline assignment: CDR1 DFQATT and CDR2 SNEGSKA (reference sequence). This CDR3 comprises 13 residues. The CDR3 loop reads CSASQGMNTEAFF. In nucleotides, the CDR3 is TGCAGTGCTAGCCAGGGCATGAACACTGAAGCTTTCTTT.

The chain combines TRBV11-2 with TRBJ1-3; 8 nucleotides agree with TRBD1. Losses at the gene ends were 5 bases for V and 2 bases for J; bases not matched to a gene: 5. The germline V gene has CDR1 SGHAT and CDR2 FQNNGV. This CDR3 region has 15 residues. The CDR3 protein is CASSRQGIPGNTIYF. CDR3 sequence (DNA): TGTGCCAGCAGCCGACAGGGGATACCTGGAAACACCATATATTTT.

This clonotype was detected many times. The chain recombines TRBV6-5 with TRBJ1-1; no reliable D call. V was clipped by 2 bases and J by 4 bases, with 8 bases between them. This CDR3 region has 13 residues. CDR1 and CDR2 (germline): MNHEY, SVGAGI. The CDR3, as DNA: TGTGCCAGCAGTTACCGCCAGAGCACTGAAGCTTTCTTT. Encoded protein: CASSYRQSTEAFF.

This clonotype was counted at least ten times. The chain couples TRBV20-1 to TRBJ1-2; 8 bases line up with TRBD1. V trimming: 6 bases; J trimming: 4 bases; junction bases outside the gene matches: 7. CDR1 and CDR2 from the germline V gene are DFQATT and SNEGSKA (reference sequence). The CDR3 is 13 residues long. The CDR3 sequence: CSAIDRGGYGYTF. The DNA for the CDR3 is TGCAGTGCCATTGACAGGGGTGGCTATGGCTACACCTTC.

This clonotype appeared many times. The chain uses TRBV7-2 and TRBJ2-7; possibly TRBD1 or TRBD2 for D (5 bases each). Germline CDR1 and CDR2: SGHTA and FQGNSA. The CDR3 has 14 residues. V lost 5 bases to trimming and J lost 1 base, with 12 bases between them. CDR3 coding DNA: TGTGCCAGCAGCCCGGGACGTCAATCCTACGAGCAGTACTTC. Translation: CASSPGRQSYEQYF.

This clonotype was recorded at least ten times. This chain joins TRBV6-8 and TRBJ1-2, with 9 bases matching TRBD1. V lost 5 bases and J lost 0; bases outside the gene matches: 7. Germline loops: CDR1 MNHGY, CDR2 SAAAGT. The CDR3 runs 16 residues. As DNA, the CDR3 is TGTGCCAGCAGTCCCGGACAGGGGTCACCTAACTATGGCTACACCTTC. It yields the protein CASSPGQGSPNYGYTF.

There are many counts of this clonotype. The V and J genes are TRBV20-1 and TRBJ1-5; a weak D match, TRBD1 (6 bases). The germline gives CDR1 DFQATT, CDR2 SNEGSKA (reference sequence). The CDR3 loop spans 13 amino acids. The V and J ends lost 0 bases and 6 bases respectively, with 9 bases between them. CDR3 amino acids: CSARDEGGQPQHF. The CDR3 bases are TGCAGTGCTAGAGACGAGGGGGGTCAGCCCCAGCATTTT.

Many counts were recorded for this clonotype. Here the CDR3 reads CASSVSGGGPGELFF. The CDR3 DNA is TGTGCCAGCAGTGTTAGCGGGGGGGGCCCCGGGGAGCTGTTTTTT. The chain has TRBV6-1 and TRBJ2-2, with 11 bases lining up with TRBD2. Germline V gives CDR1 MNHNS, CDR2 SASEGT. The CDR3 sequence is 15 residues long. The ends lost 4 bases at V and 6 bases at J; junction bases unmatched: 4.

The table lists this clonotype with many counts. The chain recombines TRBV9 with TRBJ2-6, with a possible D match to TRBD2 (5 bases). Trimming stripped 0 bases from V and 4 bases from J, with 8 bases between. The CDR3 runs to 15 residues. The germline V gene has CDR1 SGDLS and CDR2 YYNGEE. In DNA form, the CDR3 reads TGTGCCAGCAGCGTAGTCGGGGTCGGGGCCAACGTCCTGACTTTC. Its translation is CASSVVGVGANVLTF.

This clonotype was found many times. The chain recombines TRBV6-5 with TRBJ2-7, with a weak D call TRBD1 (6 bases). Germline values: CDR1 MNHEY, CDR2 SVGAGI. V was pared by 0 bases and J by 5 bases, with 14 bases between. This CDR3 is built from 15 residues. CDR3 sequence (DNA): TGTGCCAGCAGTTACTCTGGCTCAGGGGCCCACGAGCAGTACTTC. Amino acid sequence: CASSYSGSGAHEQYF.

Only a few counts were recorded for this clonotype. This rearrangement joins TRBV27 to TRBJ2-7; perhaps TRBD1 as D (5 bases). The CDR3 extends over 15 amino acids. Trimming took 2 bases from V and 6 from J, leaving 17 bases between them. Germline V CDR1 and CDR2: MNHEY, SMNVEV (reference sequence). The CDR3 spells CASSLSRVSPGEQYF. CDR3 DNA sequence: TGTGCCAGCAGTTTAAGCAGGGTCAGTCCGGGCGAGCAGTACTTC.

There are many counts of this clonotype. The J gene is TRBJ1-2, the V gene TRBV10-3, with 9 bases lining up with TRBD1. V lost 8 bases, J lost 5 bases, and 6 bases stayed unmatched. Germline V gene sequence: CDR1 ENHRY, CDR2 SYGVKD. The CDR3 runs 13 residues. CDR3 protein: CAIGRDRGYGYTF. CDR3 DNA: TGTGCCATCGGGCGCGACAGGGGGTATGGCTACACCTTC.

The chain combines TRBV5-1 with TRBJ1-1; D is ambiguous. Trimming pared 5 bases from V and 2 bases from J, leaving 13 bases between. This CDR3 comprises 14 residues. CDR1 and CDR2 from the germline V gene are SGHRS and YFSETQ. CDR3 in DNA: TGCGCCAGCAGGCAGGACCGGGAAAACACTGAAGCTTTCTTT. Encoded protein: CASRQDRENTEAFF.

This clonotype was recorded at least ten times. The V and J genes are TRBV19 and TRBJ1-1, with 7 positions matching TRBD1. The junction had 3 bases not matched to a gene; V was cut back by 5 bases and J by 0 bases. The CDR3 is 14 amino acids. Germline V gene data show CDR1 as LNHDA and CDR2 as SQIVND (reference sequence). The DNA for the CDR3 is TGTGCCAGTAGTCGGGACAGCATGAACACTGAAGCTTTCTTT. It codes for CASSRDSMNTEAFF.